The clone carrying this T cell receptor (beta chain) was seen at least ten times. Antigen: not known. This entry comes from a study of T cells after yellow fever vaccination. Study background: The SMART-Seq v4 Ultra Low Input method served to prepare the low-cell-number fractions. The study's findings and limits: Highly abundant clonotypes carried over from the bulk population could end up in FACS-sorted repertoires as contaminants. In post-booster samples, most primary-vaccination clones reappeared (approximately 96% CD4, around 87% CD8). Although most clonotypes did not, a small share appeared in both CD4 and CD8 compartments.

TCRdb re-derived calls from the 5' RACE reads in MiXCR, one entry per CDR3 protein. The sample lists approximately 110,000 distinct CDR3 sequences, nearly 7.5% occurring once. This specimen consisted of CD4+ T cells sorted from PBMCs, obtained 9 to 11 days after the first yellow fever vaccination. The clonotype originates from a man between 18 and 35 years old who received the YFV17D yellow fever vaccine.

CDR3 in DNA: TGCAGTGTCGGGACTCCGTACAATGAGCAGTTCTTC. It specifies CSVGTPYNEQFF. This sequence joins TRBV20-1 and TRBJ2-1; D might be TRBD2 (6 bases). The V end was cut by 7 bases, the J end by 4 bases, with 11 bases between. The CDR3 has 12 amino acids. Germline lookup yields CDR1 DFQATT and CDR2 SNEGSKA (reference sequence).